This section outlines one TCR beta chain sequence together with its context. There are 13 residues in the CDR3. Germline V gene sequence: CDR1 SGHKS, CDR2 YYEKEE (reference sequence). Between the trimmed V and J ends, which lost 0 bases and 2 bases, there was a span of 5 bases. Per the original methods: Nucleated cell number was recorded as an estimate derived from reference gene primer amplification. Only in-frame clones appear in the TCRdb table, and some are missing; sequencing was by immunoSEQ multiplex PCR. V and J calls plus clone size are reproduced from that table; the DNA served to infer D and trimming. The sample carries over 100,000 clones, roughly 82% recorded once. The data derive from a study of blood T cell repertoires in COVID-19. The wider study: Sites across the United States, Italy and Spain contributed samples from acute and convalescent COVID-19.

The chain links TRBV5-5 to TRBJ1-2; no clear D. This TCR was recovered from a woman aged 80 or older with active or convalescent COVID-19. Sample: peripheral blood. The CDR3: CASSLDSNYGYTF. In DNA, the CDR3 is TGTGCCAGCAGCTTGGACTCAAACTATGGCTACACCTTC. Full variable domain (rest looked up from reference TRBV5-5 and TRBJ1-2): DAGVTQSPTHLIKTRGQQVTLRCSPISGHKSVSWYQQVLGQGPQFIFQYYEKEERGRGNFPDRFSARQFPNYSSELNVNALLLGDSALYLCASSLDSNYGYTFGSGTRLTVV.